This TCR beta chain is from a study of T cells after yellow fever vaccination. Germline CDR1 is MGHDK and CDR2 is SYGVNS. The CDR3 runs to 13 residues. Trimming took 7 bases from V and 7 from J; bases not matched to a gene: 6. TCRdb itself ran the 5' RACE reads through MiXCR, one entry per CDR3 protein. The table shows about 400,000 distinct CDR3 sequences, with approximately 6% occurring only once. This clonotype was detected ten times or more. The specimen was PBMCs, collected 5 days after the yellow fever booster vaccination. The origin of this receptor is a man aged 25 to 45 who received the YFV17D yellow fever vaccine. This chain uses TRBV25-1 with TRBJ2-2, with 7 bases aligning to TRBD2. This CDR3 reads CASTSTSVGELFF. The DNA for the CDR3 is TGTGCCAGCACCTCTACTAGCGTCGGGGAGCTGTTTTTT. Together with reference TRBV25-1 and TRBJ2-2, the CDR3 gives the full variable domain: EADIYQTPRYLVIGTGKKITLECSQTMGHDKMYWYQQDPGMELHLIHYSYGVNSTEKGDLSSESTVSRIRTEHFPLTLESARPSHTSQYLCASTSTSVGELFFGEGSRLTVL.